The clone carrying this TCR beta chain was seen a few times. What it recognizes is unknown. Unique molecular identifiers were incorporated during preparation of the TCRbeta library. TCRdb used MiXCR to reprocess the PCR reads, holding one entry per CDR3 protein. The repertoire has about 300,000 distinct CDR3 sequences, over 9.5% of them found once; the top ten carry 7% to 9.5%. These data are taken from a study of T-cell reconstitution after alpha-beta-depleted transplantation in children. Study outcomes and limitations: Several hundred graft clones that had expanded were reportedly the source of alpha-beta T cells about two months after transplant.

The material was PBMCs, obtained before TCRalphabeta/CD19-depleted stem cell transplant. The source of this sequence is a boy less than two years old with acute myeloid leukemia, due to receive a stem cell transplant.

CDR3 coding DNA: TGTGCCAGCAGTTTGAGGGATGCACAGTGGCAGCCCCAGCATTTT. This codes for CASSLRDAQWQPQHF. The chain employs TRBV12-3 or TRBV12-4 and TRBJ1-5; D is unclear. The V and J ends lost 3 bases and 7 bases respectively, with 16 bases between them. This CDR3 is built from 15 residues.